Listed below are T cell receptor beta chains from one sample, sequenced in a study of T cells in Graves' hyperthyroidism and ophthalmopathy. TCRdb passed the multiplex PCR reads through MiXCR, listing each CDR3 protein once. Seen here are under 400,000 distinct CDR3 sequences, around 23% observed once, and the top ten hold less than 65%. Sequencing was done on a sample of blood. The receptors here all came from a woman aged 50 to 60 with Graves' hyperthyroidism. Both conserved end residues are part of each CDR3. D genes are given only for firm matches. Clone size appears in some rows only: once, few, many, or a class for an expanded clone.

>TRBJ2-1|TRBV7-2|many|NA
TGTGCCAGCAGGGCAGGGGGACTATACAATGAGCAGTTCTTC
CASRAGGLYNEQFF
>TRBJ2-7|TRBV9|NA|TRBD1
TGTGCCAGCAGCGAACCGGACAGGGACGAGCAGTACTTC
CASSEPDRDEQYF
>TRBJ1-2|TRBV12-3/TRBV12-4|NA|NA
TGTGCCAGCAGTTTGGGGGGGGCCCTTGGCTACACCTTC
CASSLGGALGYTF
>TRBJ1-4|TRBV6-1|NA|NA
TGTGCCAGCAGGCACGCAACTAATGAAAAACTGTTTTTT
CASRHATNEKLFF
>TRBJ1-5|TRBV20-1|many|TRBD1
TGCAGTGCTAGTATGAGACAGGGCATTCCGACCATTCCATATAGCAATCAGCCCCAGCATTTT
CSASMRQGIPTIPYSNQPQHF
>TRBJ2-2|TRBV2|many|NA
TGTGCCAGCAGTGATCATGGCACCGGGGAGCTGTTTTTT
CASSDHGTGELFF
>TRBJ2-2|TRBV20-1|NA|TRBD1
TGCAGCGTTGACCCGACAGGGGGCGGTACCGGGGAGCTGTTTTTT
CSVDPTGGGTGELFF
>TRBJ2-7|TRBV27|few|NA
TGTGCCAGCAGTCCGATCGCAGGGGCGCAGGGAGTGATCGAGCAGTACTTC
CASSPIAGAQGVIEQYF
>TRBJ2-1|TRBV25-1|few|TRBD1
TGTGCCAGCAGTGAGCCGGGACAGGGATTGAATGAGCAGTTCTTC
CASSEPGQGLNEQFF
>TRBJ2-3|TRBV7-7|many|TRBD2
TGTGCTAGCAGCTTAGCAGGACTAGGCACAGATACGCAGTATTTT
CASSLAGLGTDTQYF
>TRBJ1-5|TRBV2|many|NA
TGTGCCAGCAGTACCGGGGTAGGCCAGCATTTT
CASSTGVGQHF
>TRBJ1-2|TRBV7-9|NA|NA
TGTGCCAGCAGCTTTAACCCCGGAGGGATAAGCTATGGCCACACCTTC
CASSFNPGGISYGHTF
>TRBJ1-4|TRBV3-1|many|TRBD1
TGTGCCAGCAGCCACCTACAGGGGTTTAATGAAAAACTGTTTTTT
CASSHLQGFNEKLFF
>TRBJ1-1|TRBV6-2/TRBV6-3|once|NA
TGTGCCAGCAGTGACTCTCCGACAAACCCTGAAGCTTTCTTT
CASSDSPTNPEAFF
>TRBJ1-6|TRBV11-3|NA|NA
TGTGCCAGCAGCTTAGAAGGTGTTTCACCCCTCCACTTT
CASSLEGVSPLHF
>TRBJ1-2|TRBV10-2|few|NA
TGCGCCAGCAGTGAGTTCATATCCGGGCCGAACTATGGCTACACCTTC
CASSEFISGPNYGYTF
>TRBJ2-7|TRBV3-1|many|NA
TGTGCCAGCAGCCTGGGCCCGGACAGCTACGAGCAGTACTTC
CASSLGPDSYEQYF
>TRBJ1-1|TRBV28|NA|NA
TGTGCCAGCACCCGGGCAGGGGCGGGTACTGAAGCTTTCTTT
CASTRAGAGTEAFF
>TRBJ1-4|TRBV5-1|many|NA
TGCGCCAGCCGGGAATCAACTAATGAAAAACTGTTTTTT
CASRESTNEKLFF
>TRBJ1-2|TRBV2|once|NA
TGTGCCAGCAGTGGGGGCAGGTCCGGGTCTTATGGCTACACCTTC
CASSGGRSGSYGYTF
>TRBJ2-2|TRBV7-3|many|NA
TGTGCCAGCAGCTTAACCAGGGTTTCCCCTACGAACACCGGGGAGCTGTTTTTT
CASSLTRVSPTNTGELFF
>TRBJ2-7|TRBV7-2|NA|TRBD1
TGTGCCAGCAGCTTTTCGGGACAGTACTCCTACGAGCAGTACTTC
CASSFSGQYSYEQYF
>TRBJ1-4|TRBV20-1|NA|NA
TGCAGTGCTAGAGATTTTCGGGGGCAGGTTGAAAAACTGTTTTTT
CSARDFRGQVEKLFF
>TRBJ1-4|TRBV19|few|NA
TGTGCCAGTAGTATGAATGAAAAACTGTTTTTT
CASSMNEKLFF
>TRBJ1-2|TRBV27|many|NA
TGTGCCAGCAGGGGGCCCGGGCAGTCCTATGGCTACACCTTC
CASRGPGQSYGYTF
>TRBJ2-3|TRBV15|few|TRBD2
TGTGCCACCAGCAGAGCGCCGGGACTAGCGGGGGGGCCGGACACAGATACGCAGTATTTT
CATSRAPGLAGGPDTDTQYF
>TRBJ1-2|TRBV5-1|NA|NA
TGCGCCAGCAGGCCCCCAGGCCTCCAGTCGGGCTACACCTTC
CASRPPGLQSGYTF
>TRBJ2-7|TRBV14|many|TRBD2
TGTGCCAGCAGCCAAGGGACTAGCTTCTCCTACGAGCAGTACTTC
CASSQGTSFSYEQYF
>TRBJ2-7|TRBV29-1|few|TRBD2
TGCAGCGTTGTTACTAGCGGGAGGACCCCCTACGAGCAGTACTTC
CSVVTSGRTPYEQYF
>TRBJ2-2|TRBV20-1|NA|NA
TGCAGTGCTAGAGATCGCCCGGGGGTAAACACCGGGGAGCTGTTTTTT
CSARDRPGVNTGELFF
>TRBJ1-4|TRBV28|few|TRBD1
TGTGCCAGCATCTCCGGGACAGGGAGTGAAAAACTGTTTTTT
CASISGTGSEKLFF
>TRBJ2-5|TRBV19|few|NA
TGTGCCAGTAGTAACTTTCTCGGACAGCAAGAGACCCAGTACTTC
CASSNFLGQQETQYF
>TRBJ2-7|TRBV12-3/TRBV12-4|many|TRBD2
TGTGCCAGCAGTTATATTCGGGGCGGGAGGATCTCCTACGAGCAGTACTTC
CASSYIRGGRISYEQYF
>TRBJ2-2|TRBV2|many|NA
TGTGCCAGCAGTTACTCCCGGGCACGGGACACCGGGGAGCTGTTTTTT
CASSYSRARDTGELFF
>TRBJ2-7|TRBV28|many|TRBD2
TGTGCCAGCCATCCAGGCGGGAGGGAACCCTACGAGCAGTACTTC
CASHPGGREPYEQYF
>TRBJ2-7|TRBV28|once|TRBD2
TGTGCCAGCAGTTTGCCCGGGACTAGCGGGAAAGAGCAGTACTTC
CASSLPGTSGKEQYF
>TRBJ1-2|TRBV4-2|few|TRBD1
TGTGCCAGCAGCCAAGATCACAGGGGTACCTATGGCTACACCTTC
CASSQDHRGTYGYTF
>TRBJ1-5|TRBV10-3|few|TRBD1
TGTGCCATCAGTGTGACAGGGGTCAATCAGCCCCAGCATTTT
CAISVTGVNQPQHF
>TRBJ2-1|TRBV2|NA|TRBD1
TGTGCCAGCAGTCGGACAGGGGGTTACCCCTCCTACAATGAGCAGTTCTTC
CASSRTGGYPSYNEQFF